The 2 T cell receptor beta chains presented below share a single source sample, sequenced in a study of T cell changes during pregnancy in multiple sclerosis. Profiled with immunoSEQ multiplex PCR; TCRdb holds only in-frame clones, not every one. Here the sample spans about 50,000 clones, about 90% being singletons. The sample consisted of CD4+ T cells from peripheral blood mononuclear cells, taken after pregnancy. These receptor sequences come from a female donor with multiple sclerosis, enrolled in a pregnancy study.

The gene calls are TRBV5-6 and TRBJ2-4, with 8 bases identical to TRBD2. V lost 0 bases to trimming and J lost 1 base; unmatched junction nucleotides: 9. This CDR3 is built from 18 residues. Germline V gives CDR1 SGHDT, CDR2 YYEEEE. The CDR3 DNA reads TGTGCCAGCAGCTTGGAAAGGAACCGCGGGAGGGCCAAAAACATTCAGTACTTC. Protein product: CASSLERNRGRAKNIQYF.

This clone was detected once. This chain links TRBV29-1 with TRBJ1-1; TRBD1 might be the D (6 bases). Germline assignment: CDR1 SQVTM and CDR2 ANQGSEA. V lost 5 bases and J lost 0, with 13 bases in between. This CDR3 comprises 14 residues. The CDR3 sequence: CSVSGTNMNTEAFF. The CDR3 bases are TGCAGCGTTAGCGGGACAAATATGAACACTGAAGCTTTCTTT.